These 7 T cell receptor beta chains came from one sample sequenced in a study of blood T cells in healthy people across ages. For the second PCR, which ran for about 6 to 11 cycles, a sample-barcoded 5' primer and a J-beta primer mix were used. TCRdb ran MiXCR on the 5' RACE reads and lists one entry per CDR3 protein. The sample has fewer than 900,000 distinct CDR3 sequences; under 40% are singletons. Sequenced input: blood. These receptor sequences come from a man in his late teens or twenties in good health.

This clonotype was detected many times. CDR3 sequence: CASSPTGTPDTQYF. The CDR3 DNA reads as TGCGCCAGCAGCCCGACAGGGACTCCCGATACGCAGTATTTT. This rearrangement joins TRBV5-1 to TRBJ2-3; D is perhaps TRBD1 (7 bases). The CDR3 has 14 residues. Germline V lookup: CDR1 SGHRS, CDR2 YFSETQ. V lost 4 bases to trimming and J lost 6 bases, with 15 bases between them.

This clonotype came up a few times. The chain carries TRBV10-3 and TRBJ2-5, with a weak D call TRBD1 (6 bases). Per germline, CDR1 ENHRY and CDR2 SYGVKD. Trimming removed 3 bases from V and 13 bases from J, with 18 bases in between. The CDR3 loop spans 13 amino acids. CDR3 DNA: TGTGCCATCAGTGAAGGGGGACAAGGGACGTGGTACTTC. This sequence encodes CAISEGGQGTWYF.

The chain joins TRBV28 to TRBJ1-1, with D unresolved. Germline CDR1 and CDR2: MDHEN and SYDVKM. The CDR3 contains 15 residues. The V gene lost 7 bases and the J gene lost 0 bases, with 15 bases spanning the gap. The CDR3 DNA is TGTGCCAGCACTCTACAGAGGAGTCTGAACACTGAAGCTTTCTTT. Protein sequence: CASTLQRSLNTEAFF.

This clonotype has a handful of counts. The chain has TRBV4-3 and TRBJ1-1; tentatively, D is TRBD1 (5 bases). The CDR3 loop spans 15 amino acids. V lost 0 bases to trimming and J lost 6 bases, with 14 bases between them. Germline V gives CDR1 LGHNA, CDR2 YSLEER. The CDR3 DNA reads TGCGCCAGCAGCCAAGATGGATGGGGGGACCCTGAAGCTTTCTTT. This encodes CASSQDGWGDPEAFF.

The CDR3 sequence is CSARAGTGGGTEAFF. The CDR3 coding sequence is TGCAGTGCTAGAGCCGGGACAGGGGGCGGGACTGAAGCTTTCTTT. This chain joins TRBV20-1 and TRBJ1-1; 12 positions match TRBD1. Germline CDR1 is DFQATT and CDR2 is SNEGSKA (reference sequence). This CDR3 has 15 residues. J gave up 5 bases and V 1 base, and 5 bases lay outside the gene matches.

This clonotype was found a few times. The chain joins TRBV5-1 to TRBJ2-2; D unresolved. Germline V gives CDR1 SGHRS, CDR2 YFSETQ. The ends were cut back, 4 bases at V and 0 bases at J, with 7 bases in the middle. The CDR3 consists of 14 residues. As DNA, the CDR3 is TGCGCCAGCAGCGCCACAACGAACACCGGGGAGCTGTTTTTT. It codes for CASSATTNTGELFF. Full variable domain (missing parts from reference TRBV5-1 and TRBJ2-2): KAGVTQTPRYLIKTRGQQVTLSCSPISGHRSVSWYQQTPGQGLQFLFEYFSETQRNKGNFPGRFSGRQFSNSRSEMNVSTLELGDSALYLCASSATTNTGELFFGEGSRLTVL.

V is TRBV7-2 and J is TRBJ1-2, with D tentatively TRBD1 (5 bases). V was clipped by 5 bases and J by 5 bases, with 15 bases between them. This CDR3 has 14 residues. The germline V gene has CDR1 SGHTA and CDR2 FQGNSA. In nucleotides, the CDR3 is TGTGCCAGCAGCCCCGGGGGGATGGGGTATGGCTACACCTTC. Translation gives CASSPGGMGYGYTF.